Listed here are 17 T cell receptor beta chains from one sample, sequenced in a study of cytomegalovirus exposure and HLA in healthy donors. PCR used 60 Vbeta primers and 13 Jbeta primers. Profiling relied on immunoSEQ multiplex PCR, and the TCRdb table lists in-frame clones only, not all of them. Of roughly 120,000 clones listed, roughly 70% are singletons. What was sequenced was PBMCs. These receptors were collected from a woman in her 70s in good health and CMV-seropositive.

The chain links TRBV6-1 to TRBJ1-2, with D possibly TRBD1 on 6 matching bases. The CDR3 is 13 amino acids. CDR1 MNHNS and CDR2 SASEGT come from the germline V gene. V lost 2 bases, J lost 3 bases, and 7 bases lay in between. CDR3 in amino acids: CASSEQGHYGYTF. CDR3 DNA sequence: TGTGCCAGCAGTGAACAGGGGCACTATGGCTACACCTTC.

The sample holds a few counts of this clone. The chain recombines TRBV7-8 with TRBJ2-1, with D perhaps matching TRBD1 (6 bases). Germline CDR1 is SGHVS and CDR2 is FQNEAQ. Trimming took 2 bases from V and 4 from J, leaving 12 bases between them. The CDR3 sequence is 15 residues long. CDR3 protein: CASSLIGTLYNEQFF. CDR3 DNA: TGTGCCAGCAGCTTAATAGGGACACTTTACAATGAGCAGTTCTTC.

The chain joins TRBV18 to TRBJ1-1; 7 bases are a match to TRBD1. The CDR3 runs to 13 residues. The germline V gene has CDR1 KGHSH and CDR2 LQKENI. After removal of 4 bases from V and 4 bases from J, the junction contained 3 bases not matched to a gene. Here the CDR3 DNA reads TGTGCCAGCTCACTCGCAGGGGGCACTGAAGCTTTCTTT. Its protein is CASSLAGGTEAFF.

This chain connects TRBV30 to TRBJ2-3; 9 bases align to TRBD2. Germline-derived CDR1 and CDR2 are GTSNPN and SVGIG (reference sequence). The J segment lost 4 bases and the V segment lost 4 bases, leaving 3 bases of the junction unmatched. The CDR3 sequence is 13 residues long. The CDR3 sequence is CAWTSGGSDTQYF. The CDR3 DNA is TGTGCCTGGACAAGCGGGGGGTCAGATACGCAGTATTTT.

The CDR3 DNA sequence: TGTGCCAGCAGCTTAGCCGCGGGGGAGTCCTACAATGAGCAGTTCTTC. Translating gives CASSLAAGESYNEQFF. The V and J genes are TRBV11-3 and TRBJ2-1; 7 bases are a match to TRBD2. Per germline, CDR1 SGHNT and CDR2 YENEEA. V gave up 1 base and J gave up 1 base; unmatched junction bases: 4. The CDR3 sequence is 16 residues long.

The chain links TRBV19 to TRBJ1-5, with no clear D. Per germline, CDR1 LNHDA and CDR2 SQIVND (reference sequence). The V end lost 5 bases, the J end lost 10 bases, and 15 bases lay between the germline ends. This CDR3 contains 13 residues. CDR3 protein: CASSPGAISPQHF. The CDR3 DNA follows: TGTGCCAGTAGTCCAGGTGCAATCAGCCCCCAGCATTTT. The variable domain in full, completed from reference TRBV19 and TRBJ1-5, reads DGGITQSPKYLFRKEGQNVTLSCEQNLNHDAMYWYRQDPGQGLRLIYYSQIVNDFQKGDIAEGYSVSREKKESFPLTVTSAQKNPTAFYLCASSPGAISPQHFGDGTRLSIL.

This clone was observed a few times. The chain uses TRBV9 and TRBJ2-3, with unresolved D. The CDR3 consists of 12 residues. Trimming took off 3 bases at V and 2 bases at J, with 4 bases between the two ends. Germline CDR1 is SGDLS and CDR2 is YYNGEE. The CDR3 region has the DNA TGTGCCAGCAGCGCCTACACAGATACGCAGTATTTT. As protein: CASSAYTDTQYF.

This clone was seen more than once but under ten times. V and J are TRBV14 and TRBJ2-5; D unresolved. The germline CDR1 and CDR2 sequences are SGHDN and FVKESK. V lost 4 bases and J 1 base, leaving 4 bases between the germline ends. The CDR3 spans 12 residues. The CDR3 sequence: CASSPLQETQYF. CDR3 in DNA: TGTGCCAGCAGCCCCCTCCAAGAGACCCAGTACTTC.

The chain links TRBV5-4 to TRBJ2-1; the match to TRBD2 covers 8 bases. The length of the CDR3 is 15 residues. V was clipped by 4 bases and J by 9 bases; unmatched bases: 12. Germline lookup yields CDR1 SGHNT and CDR2 YYREEE (reference sequence). For the CDR3, the DNA is TGTGCCAGCAGCACGGGTGGGGGACTAGGGTTTGAGCAGTTCTTC. Translation: CASSTGGGLGFEQFF.

This chain joins TRBV7-9 and TRBJ1-6; D call uncertain. Trimming cost V 1 base and J 9 bases, with 7 bases left between them. The V gene's germline CDR1 is SEHNR and CDR2 FQNEAQ (reference sequence). The CDR3 runs to 13 residues. The CDR3 DNA reads as TGTGCCAGCAGCTTAGAGTCGGGTTCACCCCTCCACTTT. The encoded protein is CASSLESGSPLHF. Drawing the rest from reference TRBV7-9 and TRBJ1-6, the complete variable domain is DTGVSQNPRHKITKRGQNVTFRCDPISEHNRLYWYRQTLGQGPEFLTYFQNEAQLEKSRLLSDRFSAERPKGSFSTLEIQRTEQGDSAMYLCASSLESGSPLHFGNGTRLTVT.

This clone was seen a few times. The rearrangement links TRBV7-9 to TRBJ2-1; 9 positions match TRBD1. With 1 base clipped from V and 5 bases from J, the junction kept 6 bases outside the gene matches. CDR1 SEHNR and CDR2 FQNEAQ come from the germline V gene (reference sequence). The CDR3 is made up of 16 amino acids. This CDR3 is CASSLVRDRAHNEQFF. DNA for the CDR3: TGTGCCAGCAGCTTAGTCCGGGACAGGGCCCACAATGAGCAGTTCTTC.

The genes are TRBV5-1 and TRBJ2-3, with 8 bases lining up with TRBD1. Germline values: CDR1 SGHRS, CDR2 YFSETQ. This CDR3 region has 16 residues. The V segment lost 0 bases and the J segment 2 bases; nucleotides outside the gene matches: 5. The CDR3 region has the DNA TGCGCCAGCAGCTTGGAAGACAGGGGATTCACAGATACGCAGTATTTT. This gives the protein CASSLEDRGFTDTQYF.

This clone has just a few counts. The CDR3 protein is CAWSGQGSNLADTQYF. Written as DNA, the CDR3 is TGTGCCTGGAGTGGACAGGGATCCAACCTGGCAGATACGCAGTATTTT. This chain links TRBV30 with TRBJ2-3, with 7 bases matching TRBD1. The CDR3 totals 16 residues. V lost 1 base and J lost 4; bases outside the gene matches: 11. Germline V gene lookup returns CDR1 GTSNPN and CDR2 SVGIG (reference sequence).

The sample holds a few counts of this clone. This chain uses TRBV6-5 with TRBJ2-7; D unclear. This CDR3 comprises 14 residues. The V gene's germline CDR1 is MNHEY and CDR2 SVGAGI. Trimming took off 6 bases at V and 6 bases at J, with 18 bases between the two ends. CDR3 DNA sequence: TGTGCCAGCAGACGCGACCGGGTGTGGAGCGAGCAGTACTTC. This encodes CASRRDRVWSEQYF.

This chain connects TRBV18 to TRBJ1-1; D call uncertain. CDR1 and CDR2 from the germline V gene are KGHSH and LQKENI. The V end was cut by 2 bases, the J end by 0 bases, with 7 bases between. The CDR3 is 14 amino acids. CDR3 bases: TGTGCCAGCTCACCAAACAGCATGAACACTGAAGCTTTCTTT. It is translated as CASSPNSMNTEAFF.

The chain recombines TRBV5-1 with TRBJ2-3; D perhaps matches TRBD1 (6 bases). CDR1 and CDR2 (germline): SGHRS, YFSETQ. The CDR3 is 15 amino acids. Trimming left V 1 base short and J 2 bases short, with 11 bases between. CDR3 in amino acids: CASSLSGVATDTQYF. The CDR3 region has the DNA TGCGCCAGCAGCTTGTCAGGGGTGGCCACAGATACGCAGTATTTT.

The CDR3 bases are TGTGCCAGCAGCGTAGAGGAAGGGGCTCCCAATCAGCCCCAGCATTTT. As protein: CASSVEEGAPNQPQHF. The chain joins TRBV9 to TRBJ1-5; tentative D call: TRBD1 (5 bases). Germline V gene sequence: CDR1 SGDLS, CDR2 YYNGEE. V was clipped by 0 bases and J by 3 bases, with 13 bases between them. There are 16 residues in the CDR3.